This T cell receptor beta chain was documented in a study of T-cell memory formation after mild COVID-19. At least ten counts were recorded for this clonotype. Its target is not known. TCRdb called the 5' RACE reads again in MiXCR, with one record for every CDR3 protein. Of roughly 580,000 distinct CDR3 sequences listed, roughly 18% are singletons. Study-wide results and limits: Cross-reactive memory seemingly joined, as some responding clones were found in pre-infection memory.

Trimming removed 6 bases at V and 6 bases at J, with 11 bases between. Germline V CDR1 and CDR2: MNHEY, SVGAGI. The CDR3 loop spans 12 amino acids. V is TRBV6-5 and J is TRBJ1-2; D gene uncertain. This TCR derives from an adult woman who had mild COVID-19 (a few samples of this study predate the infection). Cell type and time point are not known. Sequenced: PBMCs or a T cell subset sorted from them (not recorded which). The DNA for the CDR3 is TGTGCCAGCAGACCCCCCAAGGATGGCTACACCTTC. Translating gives CASRPPKDGYTF.